This T cell receptor (beta chain) was recorded in a study of CD8+ T cells in alopecia areata. Notes on the study in general: Mice showed TCR sharing more clearly than patients did, possibly owing to HLA.

After isolation, RNA underwent reverse transcription to generate cDNA as the sequencing template. Sequencing was performed with immunoSEQ multiplex PCR; in TCRdb, only in-frame clones are kept and a portion is missing. The sample lists just over 20,000 clones; roughly two thirds were seen once. Researchers sorted CD4+ cells into CD25+CD127- cells for roughly 5 patients. The CDR3 is 15 amino acids. The ends lost 6 bases at V and 0 bases at J; junction bases unmatched: 3. Germline CDR1 MNHNS, CDR2 SASEGT. Notes on this clone: The target antigen is unknown.

The V gene is TRBV6-1, the J gene TRBJ1-5; 9 bases are shared with TRBD1. This clonotype originated in a human donor with alopecia areata. Sequencing input: CD4+ Tregs sorted from blood. CDR3 in DNA: TGTGCCAGCAGCGACAGGGGGAGTAGCAATCAGCCCCAGCATTTT. This codes for CASSDRGSSNQPQHF.